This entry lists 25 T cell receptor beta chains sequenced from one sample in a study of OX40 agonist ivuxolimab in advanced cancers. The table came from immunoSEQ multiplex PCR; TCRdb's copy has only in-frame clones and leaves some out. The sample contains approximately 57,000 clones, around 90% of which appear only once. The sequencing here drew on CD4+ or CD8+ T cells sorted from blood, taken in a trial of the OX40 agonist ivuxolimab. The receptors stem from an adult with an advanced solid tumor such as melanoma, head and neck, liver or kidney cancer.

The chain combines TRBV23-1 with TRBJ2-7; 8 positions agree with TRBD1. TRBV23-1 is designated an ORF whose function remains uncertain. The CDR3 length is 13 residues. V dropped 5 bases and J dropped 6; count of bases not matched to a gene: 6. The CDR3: CASSFVRGLEQYF. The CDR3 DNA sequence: TGCGCCAGCAGTTTCGTCAGGGGGCTCGAGCAGTACTTC.

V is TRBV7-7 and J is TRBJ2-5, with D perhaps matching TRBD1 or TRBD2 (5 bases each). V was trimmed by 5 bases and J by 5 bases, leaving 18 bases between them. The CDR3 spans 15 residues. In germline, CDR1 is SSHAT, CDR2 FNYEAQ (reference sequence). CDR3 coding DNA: TGTGCCAGCAGCGCGACACGAGGGGTCCGGGAGACCCAGTACTTC. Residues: CASSATRGVRETQYF.

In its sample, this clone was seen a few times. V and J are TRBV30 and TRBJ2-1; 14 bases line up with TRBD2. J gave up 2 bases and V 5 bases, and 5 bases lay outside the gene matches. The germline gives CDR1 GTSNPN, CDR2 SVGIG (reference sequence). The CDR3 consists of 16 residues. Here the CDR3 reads CAWGGLAGDTYNEQFF. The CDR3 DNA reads TGTGCCTGGGGGGGACTAGCGGGAGATACCTACAATGAGCAGTTCTTC.

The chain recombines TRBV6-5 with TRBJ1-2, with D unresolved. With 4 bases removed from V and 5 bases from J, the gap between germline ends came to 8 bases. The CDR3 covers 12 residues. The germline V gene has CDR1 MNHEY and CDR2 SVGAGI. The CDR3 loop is CASSLGGYGYTF. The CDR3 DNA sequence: TGTGCCAGCAGTTTGGGAGGGTATGGCTACACCTTC.

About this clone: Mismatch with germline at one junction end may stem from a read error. CDR3 nucleotides: TGTGCCAGCAACCCATGGGGGGGTCCCTATAATGAGCAGTTCTTC. Its protein is CASNPWGGPYNEQFF. This chain joins TRBV5-6 and TRBJ2-1; 7 nucleotides line up with TRBD2. This CDR3 region has 15 residues. Germline lookup yields CDR1 SGHDT and CDR2 YYEEEE.

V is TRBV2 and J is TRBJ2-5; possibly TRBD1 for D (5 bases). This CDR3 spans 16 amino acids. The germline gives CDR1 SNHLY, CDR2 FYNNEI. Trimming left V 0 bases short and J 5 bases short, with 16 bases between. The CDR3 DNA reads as TGTGCCAGCAGTGAAGCGTTGTCCCCCCCAGGGGAGACCCAGTACTTC. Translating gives CASSEALSPPGETQYF. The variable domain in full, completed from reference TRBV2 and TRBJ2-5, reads EPEVTQTPSHQVTQMGQEVILRCVPISNHLYFYWYRQILGQKVEFLVSFYNNEISEKSEIFDDQFSVERPDGSNFTLKIRSTKLEDSAMYFCASSEALSPPGETQYFGPGTRLLVL.

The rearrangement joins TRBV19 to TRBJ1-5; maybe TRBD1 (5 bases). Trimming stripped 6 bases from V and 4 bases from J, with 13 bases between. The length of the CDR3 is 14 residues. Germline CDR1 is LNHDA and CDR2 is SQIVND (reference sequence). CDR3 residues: CASRADMENQPQHF. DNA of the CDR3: TGTGCCAGTAGGGCGGACATGGAAAATCAGCCCCAGCATTTT.

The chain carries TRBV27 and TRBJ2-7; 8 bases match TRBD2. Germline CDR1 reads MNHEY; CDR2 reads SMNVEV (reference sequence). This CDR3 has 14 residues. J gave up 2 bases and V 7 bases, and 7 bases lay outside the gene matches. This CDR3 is CASKSGGPTYEQYF. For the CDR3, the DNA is TGTGCCAGCAAAAGCGGGGGCCCAACCTACGAGCAGTACTTC.

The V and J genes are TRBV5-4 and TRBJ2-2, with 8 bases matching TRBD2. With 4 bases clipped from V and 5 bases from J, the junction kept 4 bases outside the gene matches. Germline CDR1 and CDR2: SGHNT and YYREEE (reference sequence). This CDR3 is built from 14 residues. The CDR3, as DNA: TGTGCCAGCAGCCGGACTAGCTTAACCGGGGAGCTGTTTTTT. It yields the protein CASSRTSLTGELFF.

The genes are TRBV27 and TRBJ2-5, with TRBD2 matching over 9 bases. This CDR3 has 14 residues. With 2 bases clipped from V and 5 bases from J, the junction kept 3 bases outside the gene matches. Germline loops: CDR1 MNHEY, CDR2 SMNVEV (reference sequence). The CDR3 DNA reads TGTGCCAGCAGTTTAGCGGGGGGGTTGGAGACCCAGTACTTC. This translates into CASSLAGGLETQYF.

CDR3 sequence: CASSQGGWADTQYF. The CDR3 DNA sequence: TGTGCCAGCAGCCAAGGCGGGTGGGCAGATACGCAGTATTTT. This chain links TRBV4-2 with TRBJ2-3; D possibly corresponds to TRBD2 (5 bases). The V gene lost 1 base and the J gene lost 4 bases, with 9 bases spanning the gap. This CDR3 contains 14 residues. Germline-derived CDR1 and CDR2 are LGHNA and YNFKEQ.

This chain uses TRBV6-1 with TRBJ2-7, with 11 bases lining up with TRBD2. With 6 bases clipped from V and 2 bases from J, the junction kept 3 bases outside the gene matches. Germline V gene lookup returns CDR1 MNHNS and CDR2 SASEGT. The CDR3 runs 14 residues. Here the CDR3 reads CASRASGGTYEQYV. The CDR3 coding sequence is TGTGCCAGCAGAGCTAGCGGGGGGACCTACGAGCAGTACGTC.

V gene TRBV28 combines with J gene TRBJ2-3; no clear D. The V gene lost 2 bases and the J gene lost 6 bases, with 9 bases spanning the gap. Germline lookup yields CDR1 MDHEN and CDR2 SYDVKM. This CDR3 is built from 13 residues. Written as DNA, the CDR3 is TGTGCCAGCAGTTTACACATCATGGATACGCAGTATTTT. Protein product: CASSLHIMDTQYF.

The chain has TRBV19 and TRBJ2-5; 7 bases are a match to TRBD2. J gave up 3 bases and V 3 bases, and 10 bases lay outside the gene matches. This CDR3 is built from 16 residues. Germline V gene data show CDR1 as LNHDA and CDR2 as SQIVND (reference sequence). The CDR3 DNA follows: TGTGCCAGTAGTATCTGGGCGGGAGCTCGAAAAGAGACCCAGTACTTC. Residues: CASSIWAGARKETQYF.

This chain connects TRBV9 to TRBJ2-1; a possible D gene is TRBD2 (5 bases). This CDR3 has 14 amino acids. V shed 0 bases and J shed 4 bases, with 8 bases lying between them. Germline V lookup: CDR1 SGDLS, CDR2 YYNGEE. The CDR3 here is CASSVGTLYNEQFF. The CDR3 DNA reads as TGTGCCAGCAGCGTAGGGACTCTATACAATGAGCAGTTCTTC.

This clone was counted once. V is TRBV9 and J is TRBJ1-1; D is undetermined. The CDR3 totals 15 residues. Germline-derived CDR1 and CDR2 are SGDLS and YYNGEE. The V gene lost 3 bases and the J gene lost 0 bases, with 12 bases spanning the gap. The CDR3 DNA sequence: TGTGCCAGCAGCGCGGACTCACTCATGAACACTGAAGCTTTCTTT. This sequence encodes CASSADSLMNTEAFF.

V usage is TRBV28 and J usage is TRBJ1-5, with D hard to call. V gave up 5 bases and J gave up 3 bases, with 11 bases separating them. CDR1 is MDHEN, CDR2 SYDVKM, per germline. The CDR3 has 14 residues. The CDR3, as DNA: TGTGCCAGCAGTCCCCAGAGCTACAATCAGCCCCAGCATTTT. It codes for CASSPQSYNQPQHF.

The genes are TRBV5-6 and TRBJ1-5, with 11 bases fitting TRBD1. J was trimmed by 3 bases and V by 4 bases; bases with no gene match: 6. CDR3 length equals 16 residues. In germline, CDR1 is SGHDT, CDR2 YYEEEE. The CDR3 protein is CASSPSDRGLNQPQHF. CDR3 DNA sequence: TGTGCCAGCAGCCCATCGGACAGGGGGCTCAATCAGCCCCAGCATTTT.

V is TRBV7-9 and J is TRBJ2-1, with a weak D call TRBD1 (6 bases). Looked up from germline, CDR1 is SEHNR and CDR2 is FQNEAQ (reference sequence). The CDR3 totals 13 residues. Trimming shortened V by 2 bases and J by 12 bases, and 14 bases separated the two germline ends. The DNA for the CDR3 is TGTGCCAGCAGCTTATCTACGGAGGACAGGCAGTTCTTC. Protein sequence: CASSLSTEDRQFF.

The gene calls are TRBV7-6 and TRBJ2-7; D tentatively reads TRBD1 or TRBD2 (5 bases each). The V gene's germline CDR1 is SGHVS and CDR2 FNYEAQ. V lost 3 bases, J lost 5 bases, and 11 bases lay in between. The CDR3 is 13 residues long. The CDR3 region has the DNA TGTGCCAGCAGCTTCCGCCGGGGCGACGAGCAGTACTTC. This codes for CASSFRRGDEQYF.

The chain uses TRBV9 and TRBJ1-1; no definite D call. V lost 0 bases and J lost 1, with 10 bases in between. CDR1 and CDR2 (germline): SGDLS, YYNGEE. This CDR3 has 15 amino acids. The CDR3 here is CASSVVAVENTEAFF. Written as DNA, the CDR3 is TGTGCCAGCAGCGTAGTTGCGGTTGAGAACACTGAAGCTTTCTTT.

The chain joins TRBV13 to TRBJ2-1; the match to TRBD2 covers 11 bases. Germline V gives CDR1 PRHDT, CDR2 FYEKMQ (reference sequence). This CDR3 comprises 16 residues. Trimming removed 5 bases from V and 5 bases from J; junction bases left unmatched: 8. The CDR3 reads CASSNKPGLADNEQFF. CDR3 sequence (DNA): TGTGCCAGCAGCAACAAACCGGGACTAGCGGACAATGAGCAGTTCTTC.

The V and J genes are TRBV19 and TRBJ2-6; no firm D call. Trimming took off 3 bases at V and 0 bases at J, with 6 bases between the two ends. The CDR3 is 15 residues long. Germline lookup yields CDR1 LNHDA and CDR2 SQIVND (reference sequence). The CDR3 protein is CASSISNSGANVLTF. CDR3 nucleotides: TGTGCCAGTAGTATTAGCAACTCTGGGGCCAACGTCCTGACTTTC.

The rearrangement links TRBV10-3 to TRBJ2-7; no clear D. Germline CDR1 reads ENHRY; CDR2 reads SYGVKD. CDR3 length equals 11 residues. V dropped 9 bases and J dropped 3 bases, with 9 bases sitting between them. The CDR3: CAIGLGYEQYV. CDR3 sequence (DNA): TGTGCCATAGGGTTAGGCTACGAGCAGTACGTC.

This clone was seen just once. The CDR3 sequence is CASSIVTGVLSGANVLTF. CDR3 coding DNA: TGTGCCAGTAGTATAGTTACAGGTGTACTCTCTGGGGCCAACGTCCTGACTTTC. This chain connects TRBV19 to TRBJ2-6; D may be TRBD1 (5 bases). Germline V gene sequence: CDR1 LNHDA, CDR2 SQIVND (reference sequence). V was cut by 1 base and J by 0 bases, with 13 bases left in between. The CDR3 runs to 18 residues. Full variable domain (outside the CDR3, taken from reference TRBV19 and TRBJ2-6): DGGITQSPKYLFRKEGQNVTLSCEQNLNHDAMYWYRQDPGQGLRLIYYSQIVNDFQKGDIAEGYSVSREKKESFPLTVTSAQKNPTAFYLCASSIVTGVLSGANVLTFGAGSRLTVL.